The 21 T cell receptor beta chains below all came from one sample that was sequenced in a study of neoadjuvant anti-PD-1 for oral cavity cancer. Measured with immunoSEQ multiplex PCR; TCRdb has only the in-frame clones, and not every one. The repertoire has around 9,100 clones, around 60% of them found once; the top ten carry around 4%. Noted time point: after neoadjuvant nivolumab, at surgical resection. This sample comprised PBMCs, obtained after nivolumab (anti-PD-1) treatment. The receptor source for this set is a person aged 35 to 85 with oral cavity squamous cell carcinoma.

The chain recombines TRBV5-1 with TRBJ1-6; 8 bases fit TRBD1. CDR1 SGHRS and CDR2 YFSETQ come from the germline V gene. CDR3 size: 16 residues. V lost 0 bases, J lost 5 bases, and 4 bases stayed unmatched. The CDR3 sequence: CASSLASTGDNSPLHF. In DNA, the CDR3 is TGCGCCAGCAGCTTGGCGTCGACAGGGGATAATTCACCCCTCCACTTT. The whole variable domain, remainder taken from reference TRBV5-1 and TRBJ1-6, is KAGVTQTPRYLIKTRGQQVTLSCSPISGHRSVSWYQQTPGQGLQFLFEYFSETQRNKGNFPGRFSGRQFSNSRSEMNVSTLELGDSALYLCASSLASTGDNSPLHFGNGTRLTVT.

This clone came up a few times. At one end, the junction sequence differs from germline, possibly due to a read error. This chain joins TRBV6-1 and TRBJ1-6; D is ambiguous. The CDR3 has 15 residues. In germline, CDR1 is MNHNS, CDR2 SASEGT. CDR3 sequence reads: CASSEGIVEDSALHF. CDR3 sequence (DNA): TGTGCCAGCAGTGAAGGAATAGTTGAGGATTCAGCCCTCCACTTT.

This clone has a single count. This sequence joins TRBV6-5 and TRBJ1-3; 8 positions match TRBD1. The trim removed 6 bases at V and 2 bases at J, leaving 6 bases unmatched. The CDR3 has 15 amino acids. Germline lookup yields CDR1 MNHEY and CDR2 SVGAGI. DNA for the CDR3: TGTGCCAGCAGCTACCAGGGGGCTACTGGAAACACCATATATTTT. Translation gives CASSYQGATGNTIYF.

This CDR3 reads CASSAAGAGTGELFF. The CDR3 nucleotides read TGTGCCAGCAGTGCAGCGGGAGCGGGGACCGGGGAGCTGTTTTTT. The V gene is TRBV6-1, the J gene TRBJ2-2; TRBD2 matches at 8 bases. Germline values: CDR1 MNHNS, CDR2 SASEGT. This CDR3 is built from 15 residues. The trim removed 4 bases at V and 5 bases at J, leaving 6 bases unmatched.

The rearrangement uses TRBV5-4 and TRBJ2-1; D may be TRBD2 (7 bases). Germline CDR1 and CDR2: SGHNT and YYREEE (reference sequence). This CDR3 region has 16 residues. V was shortened by 3 bases and J by 7 bases, with 20 bases between the two germline ends. CDR3 sequence reads: CASSWGGGLQGNEQFF. DNA of the CDR3: TGTGCCAGCAGCTGGGGAGGGGGACTCCAGGGTAATGAGCAGTTCTTC. Full variable domain (rest looked up from reference TRBV5-4 and TRBJ2-1): ETGVTQSPTHLIKTRGQQVTLRCSSQSGHNTVSWYQQALGQGPQFIFQYYREEENGRGNFPPRFSGLQFPNYSSELNVNALELDDSALYLCASSWGGGLQGNEQFFGPGTRLTVL.

This chain joins TRBV10-3 and TRBJ2-1; 7 nucleotides align to TRBD2. The CDR3 sequence is 14 residues long. Trimming took 7 bases from V and 0 from J; bases not matched to a gene: 3. The germline gives CDR1 ENHRY, CDR2 SYGVKD. The CDR3 region is CAIKTGGSYNEQFF. The DNA of the CDR3 is TGTGCCATCAAAACGGGGGGCTCCTACAATGAGCAGTTCTTC.

The chain is built from TRBV25-1 and TRBJ2-7; D not resolved. The CDR3 totals 14 residues. Per germline, CDR1 MGHDK and CDR2 SYGVNS. V gave up 1 base and J gave up 7 bases, with 14 bases separating them. CDR3 in amino acids: CASSEFGPTVEQYF. The CDR3 nucleotides read TGTGCCAGCAGTGAATTTGGCCCTACTGTGGAGCAGTACTTC.

The chain recombines TRBV11-2 with TRBJ1-1; tentative D call: TRBD1 (6 bases). The CDR3 has 15 residues. Trimming pared 4 bases from V and 5 bases from J, leaving 17 bases between. Germline CDR1 is SGHAT and CDR2 is FQNNGV. CDR3 loop: CASSSLDRRGTEAFF. The CDR3 nucleotides read TGTGCCAGCAGCTCCCTCGACAGGCGTGGGACTGAAGCTTTCTTT.

This clone was picked up a small number of times. The chain combines TRBV11-2 with TRBJ2-2, with D unclear. Germline CDR1 and CDR2: SGHAT and FQNNGV. This CDR3 is built from 16 residues. Trimming took 1 base from V and 0 from J, leaving 9 bases between them. The CDR3 loop is CASSLGLFANTGELFF. DNA for the CDR3: TGTGCCAGCAGCTTAGGGCTATTCGCGAACACCGGGGAGCTGTTTTTT.

This clone was counted only a few times. The V gene is TRBV4-1, the J gene TRBJ1-4; D is unclear. Germline V gives CDR1 MGHRA, CDR2 YSYEKL. This CDR3 is built from 12 residues. Trimming stripped 1 base from V and 10 bases from J, with 7 bases between. CDR3 in DNA: TGCGCCAGCAGCCAAGTAGGGAGAAAACTGTTTTTT. Protein sequence: CASSQVGRKLFF.

This chain links TRBV4-1 with TRBJ2-5; TRBD2 matches at 7 bases. The CDR3 extends over 17 amino acids. Germline loops: CDR1 MGHRA, CDR2 YSYEKL. Losses at the gene ends were 0 bases for V and 0 bases for J; bases not matched to a gene: 7. The CDR3 sequence is CASSQDVSGANQETQYF. CDR3 DNA sequence: TGCGCCAGCAGCCAAGATGTAAGCGGGGCCAACCAAGAGACCCAGTACTTC.

CDR3 in DNA: TGTGCCAGCAGTTGGGTGAAACTAGACACTGAAGCTTTCTTT. Protein: CASSWVKLDTEAFF. This rearrangement joins TRBV6-5 to TRBJ1-1; no clear D. The CDR3 contains 14 residues. Germline V gives CDR1 MNHEY, CDR2 SVGAGI. V was shortened by 4 bases and J by 3 bases, with 12 bases between the two germline ends.

This clone was counted a few times. The V and J genes are TRBV5-6 and TRBJ1-5, with 11 bases lining up with TRBD1. This CDR3 comprises 17 residues. Looked up from germline, CDR1 is SGHDT and CDR2 is YYEEEE. V trimming: 4 bases; J trimming: 4 bases; junction bases outside the gene matches: 10. The CDR3 nucleotides read TGTGCCAGCAGCCTGTGGACAGGGGGCGTGTGGAATCAGCCCCAGCATTTT. Translation: CASSLWTGGVWNQPQHF.

This chain links TRBV4-1 with TRBJ1-4; 9 bases line up with TRBD1. The germline V gene has CDR1 MGHRA and CDR2 YSYEKL. The CDR3 is 14 amino acids. V was clipped by 8 bases and J by 8 bases; unmatched bases: 9. CDR3 DNA: TGCGCCAGCTCCACAGGGGGCGTTTTAGAAAAACTGTTTTTT. This encodes CASSTGGVLEKLFF.

V and J are TRBV6-4 and TRBJ1-6; TRBD1 is a possible D gene (5 bases). The CDR3 is 14 amino acids. Deletions cut 6 bases from V and 7 bases from J, with 13 bases between. Germline loops: CDR1 MRHNA, CDR2 SNTAGT. CDR3 protein: CASSVSPGNSPLHF. CDR3 coding DNA: TGTGCCAGCAGCGTCAGTCCAGGGAATTCACCCCTCCACTTT.

J is TRBJ2-5 and V is TRBV30, with D perhaps matching TRBD1 (5 bases). This CDR3 is built from 14 residues. Germline lookup yields CDR1 GTSNPN and CDR2 SVGIG (reference sequence). Trimming pared 0 bases from V and 2 bases from J, leaving 10 bases between. CDR3 region: CAWSVPNRQETQYF. The CDR3 DNA reads as TGTGCCTGGAGTGTACCCAACAGGCAAGAGACCCAGTACTTC.

The rearrangement joins TRBV6-1 to TRBJ2-1; TRBD2 matches at 14 bases. V shed 8 bases, J shed 11 bases, and the junction held 5 bases outside the gene matches. This CDR3 spans 13 amino acids. CDR1 is MNHNS, CDR2 SASEGT, per germline. The CDR3 loop is CASGGLAGGQQFF. The CDR3 DNA reads as TGTGCCAGCGGTGGACTAGCGGGGGGCCAGCAGTTCTTC.

The chain has TRBV27 and TRBJ2-1, with 7 bases matching TRBD1. Per germline, CDR1 MNHEY and CDR2 SMNVEV (reference sequence). CDR3 length: 16 amino acids. Trimming removed 5 bases from V and 3 bases from J; junction bases left unmatched: 10. The CDR3 region is CASSPPDRAYYNEQFF. DNA of the CDR3: TGTGCCAGCAGTCCCCCCGACAGGGCCTACTACAATGAGCAGTTCTTC.

V gene TRBV28 combines with J gene TRBJ1-5; possibly TRBD1 for D (5 bases). Between the trimmed V and J ends, which lost 6 bases and 6 bases, there was a span of 24 bases. The CDR3 runs 17 residues. Germline V gene lookup returns CDR1 MDHEN and CDR2 SYDVKM. The CDR3 region has the DNA TGTGCCAGCAGCTTTCGATCGACAGAGATTATTGGTCAGCCCCAGCATTTT. Its translation: CASSFRSTEIIGQPQHF. Full variable domain (outside the CDR3, taken from reference TRBV28 and TRBJ1-5): DVKVTQSSRYLVKRTGEKVFLECVQDMDHENMFWYRQDPGLGLRLIYFSYDVKMKEKGDIPEGYSVSREKKERFSLILESASTNQTSMYLCASSFRSTEIIGQPQHFGDGTRLSIL.

Details on this clone: No DNA is shown, since the ends of the CDR3 on it are uncertain; the CDR3 is the one TCRdb lists. The V gene is TRBV9, the J gene TRBJ1-1. Both ends counted, the CDR3 spans 14 residues. The germline CDR1 and CDR2 sequences are SGDLS and YYNGEE. The CDR3 sequence: CASSPSGRGTEAFF.

This sequence joins TRBV5-1 and TRBJ2-2; 12 nucleotides line up with TRBD2. Germline V gene sequence: CDR1 SGHRS, CDR2 YFSETQ. This CDR3 comprises 17 residues. The ends lost 4 bases at V and 1 base at J; junction bases unmatched: 5. The CDR3 reads CASSQTSGRRNTGELFF. The DNA for the CDR3 is TGCGCCAGCAGCCAGACTAGCGGGAGAAGGAACACCGGGGAGCTGTTTTTT.